A selection of T cell receptor beta chains follows, all from one sample in a study of T-cell memory formation after mild COVID-19. TCRdb reprocessed the 5' RACE reads with MiXCR, giving one entry per CDR3 protein. The repertoire includes about 150,000 distinct CDR3 sequences, approximately 15% of them detected once, and over 12% sits in the top ten. Sample: PBMCs or a T cell subset sorted from them (not recorded which). The receptor set was obtained from an adult woman who had mild COVID-19 (a few samples of this study predate the infection). Cell type and time point are not known. CDR3s include the opening cysteine and the closing phenylalanine or tryptophan. A D gene is named only where the DNA matches it firmly. Size values are once, few and many counts, or a class for expanded clones, and some rows have none.

clone_size j_call v_call d_call cdr3_nt cdr3_aa
many TRBJ2-1 TRBV4-3 TRBD2 TGCGCCAGCAGCCAAGATCCGGGAGGGGCCTACAATGAGCAGTTCTTC CASSQDPGGAYNEQFF
few TRBJ2-1 TRBV5-1 NA TGCGCCAGCAGCAACGAGGGCTGGGAGGACGAGCAGTTCTTC CASSNEGWEDEQFF
few TRBJ1-1 TRBV20-1 NA TGCAGTGCTTATAGGGGTGAGATCACTGAAGCTTTCTTT CSAYRGEITEAFF
few TRBJ2-1 TRBV20-1 NA TGCAGTGCCCGATCCCCACTAGGGGACAATGAGCAGTTCTTC CSARSPLGDNEQFF
once TRBJ1-2 TRBV30 TRBD1 TGTGCCTTCAGGGGGAAGAAGAGGGGAGGCTACACCTTC CAFRGKKRGGYTF
few TRBJ2-2 TRBV4-3 NA TGCGCCAGCAGCCTAGCCCCATTCGCCGGGGAGCTGTTTTTT CASSLAPFAGELFF
NA TRBJ2-7 TRBV6-5 NA TGTGCCAGCAGTTACGGAAGGGTCCCCTACGAGCAGTACTTC CASSYGRVPYEQYF
NA TRBJ1-6 TRBV7-9 NA TGTGCCAGCAGCTCCCTACCGGCCAGGGAGAATTCACCCCTCCACTTT CASSSLPARENSPLHF
NA TRBJ2-2 TRBV19 NA TGTGCCAGTAGCAAAACCGGGACACGGCACACCGGGGAGCTGTTTTTT CASSKTGTRHTGELFF
NA TRBJ2-6 TRBV3-1 NA TGTGCCAGCAGCCAACGGGTATGGAGGGACCCTGGGGCCAACGTCCTGACTTTC CASSQRVWRDPGANVLTF
NA TRBJ1-2 TRBV12-3/TRBV12-4 NA TGTGCCAGCAGTTTAAGATGGTTGGGCTATGGCTACACCTTC CASSLRWLGYGYTF
NA TRBJ1-1 TRBV24-1 NA TGTGCCACCAGTGATCCGACAGGCCTCACTGAAGCTTTCTTT CATSDPTGLTEAFF
few TRBJ1-1 TRBV18 TRBD1 TGTGCCAGCTCACCACCGGTACAGGGGCTTGAAGCTTTCTTT CASSPPVQGLEAFF
few TRBJ2-5 TRBV7-2 TRBD1 TGTGCCAGCAGCTTGGACAGGAGGGAGACCCAGTACTTC CASSLDRRETQYF
NA TRBJ1-2 TRBV5-1 TRBD1 TGCGCCAGCAGCCCTGTGACGGACAGGAGGAACTATGGCTACACCTTC CASSPVTDRRNYGYTF
NA TRBJ1-3 TRBV19 NA TGTGCCAGTAGTATAAATCCGGGGACTGGAAACACCATATATTTT CASSINPGTGNTIYF
NA TRBJ2-1 TRBV7-2 TRBD1 TGTGCCAGCAGCCCCGCGCGGACAGGGGGCAATGAGCAGTTCTTC CASSPARTGGNEQFF